This entry is about one TCR beta chain. Its specificity is not known. The repertoire was sequenced with immunoSEQ multiplex PCR; TCRdb's copy has only in-frame clones and lacks some. Among over 110,000 clones listed, roughly 90% were seen once. The data originate from a study of Ad26.COV2.S vaccination and SARS-CoV-2 variants. Broader study findings: Total responses of T cells may have been underestimated by the analyses of TCR breadth and depth. Measurement of non-spike TCR breadth gave similar results in vaccine and placebo recipients.

The V end was cut by 3 bases, the J end by 5 bases, with 11 bases between. The CDR3 has 14 residues. Germline V gene sequence: CDR1 SGHNT, CDR2 YYREEE (reference sequence). The chain links TRBV5-4 to TRBJ2-2; D is unresolved. The source of this sequence is a human donor who had recovered from COVID-19. Material: peripheral blood, obtained after recovery from COVID-19. CDR3 nucleotides: TGTGCCAGCAGCTACTCGTCAGGAACCGGGGAGCTGTTTTTT. Translating gives CASSYSSGTGELFF.